This TCR beta chain originates from a study of blood T cell repertoires in COVID-19. As for the study in general: Samples taken during acute and convalescent COVID-19 were collected in the United States, Italy and Spain. T cells, B-cell-depleted T cells, or PBMCs provided the cDNA or gDNA that served as material.

In the authors' methods: Cell counts per sample came from amplifying reference gene primers. Generated by immunoSEQ multiplex PCR, the TCRdb table keeps only in-frame clones and is missing some. V, J and clone size were drawn from that table, and D and trimming were deduced from the DNA. This repertoire shows some 110,000 clones, around 83% found once; its top ten account for around 8%. Germline CDR1 and CDR2: MNHEY and SVGEGT. J was trimmed by 9 bases and V by 4 bases; bases with no gene match: 5. There are 13 residues in the CDR3. The J gene is TRBJ2-1, the V gene TRBV6-2 or TRBV6-3; 8 bases fit TRBD2. What was sequenced was peripheral blood. This TCR came from a man between 65 and 80 years old with acute or convalescent COVID-19. CDR3 DNA: TGTGCCAGCAGTTTGCGGGGGGCCAGTGAGCAGTTCTTC. It codes for CASSLRGASEQFF.